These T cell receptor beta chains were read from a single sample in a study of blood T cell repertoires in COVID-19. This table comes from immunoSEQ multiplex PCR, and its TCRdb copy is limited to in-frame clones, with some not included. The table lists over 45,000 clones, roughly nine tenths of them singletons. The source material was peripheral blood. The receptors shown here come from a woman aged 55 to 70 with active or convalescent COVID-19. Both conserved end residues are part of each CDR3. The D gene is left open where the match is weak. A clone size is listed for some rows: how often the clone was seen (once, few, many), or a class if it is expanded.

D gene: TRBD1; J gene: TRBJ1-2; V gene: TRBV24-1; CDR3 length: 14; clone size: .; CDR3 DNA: TGTGCCACCAGTGACACTGACAGGGGGCAAGGCTACACCTTC; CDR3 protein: CATSDTDRGQGYTF
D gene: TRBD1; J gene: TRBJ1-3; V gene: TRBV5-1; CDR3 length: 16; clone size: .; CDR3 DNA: TGCGCCAGCAGCTCGGGGACAGGCAACTCTGGAAACACCATATATTTT; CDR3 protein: CASSSGTGNSGNTIYF
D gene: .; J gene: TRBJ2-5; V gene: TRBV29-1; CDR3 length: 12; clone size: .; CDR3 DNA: TGCAGCGTTGTCGTGGGCCGGGAGACCCAGTACTTC; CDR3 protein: CSVVVGRETQYF
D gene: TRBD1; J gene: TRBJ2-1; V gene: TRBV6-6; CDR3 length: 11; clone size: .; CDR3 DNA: TGTGCCAGCAGTGACAGGGCCGAGCAGTTCTTC; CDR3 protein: CASSDRAEQFF
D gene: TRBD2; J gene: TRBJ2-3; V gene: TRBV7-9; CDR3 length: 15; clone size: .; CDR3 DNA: TGTGCCAGCACCAAACTAGCGGGGGTTACAGATACGCAGTATTTT; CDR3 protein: CASTKLAGVTDTQYF
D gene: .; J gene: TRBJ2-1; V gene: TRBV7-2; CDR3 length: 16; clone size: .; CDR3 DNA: TGTGCCAGCAGTCTTGGGTCCACAGGGTTTGGCAATGAGCAGTTCTTC; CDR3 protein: CASSLGSTGFGNEQFF
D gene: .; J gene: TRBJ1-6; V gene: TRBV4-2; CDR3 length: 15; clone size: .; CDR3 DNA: TGTGCCAGCAGCCAAGATCAGGGGCCTGGTTCACCCCTCCACTTT; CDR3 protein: CASSQDQGPGSPLHF
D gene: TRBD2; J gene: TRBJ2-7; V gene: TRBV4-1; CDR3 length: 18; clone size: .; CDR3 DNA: TGCGCCAGCAGGCAAGAAACCCTCACGACCACTAGCGGCTACGAGCAGTACTTC; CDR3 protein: CASRQETLTTTSGYEQYF
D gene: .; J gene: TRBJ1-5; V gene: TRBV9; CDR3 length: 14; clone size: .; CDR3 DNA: TGTGCCAGCAGCGCCGGGGGGGAGAGACAGCCCCAGCATTTT; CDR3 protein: CASSAGGERQPQHF
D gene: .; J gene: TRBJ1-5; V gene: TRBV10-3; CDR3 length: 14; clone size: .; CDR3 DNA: TGTGCCATCAGTGATCCTAAGTCCGGGCAGCCCCAGCATTTT; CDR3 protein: CAISDPKSGQPQHF
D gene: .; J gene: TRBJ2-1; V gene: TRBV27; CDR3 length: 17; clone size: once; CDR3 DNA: TGTGCCAGCAGTTTATTTGGGGACTTGACACCCTACAATGAGCAGTTCTTC; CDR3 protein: CASSLFGDLTPYNEQFF
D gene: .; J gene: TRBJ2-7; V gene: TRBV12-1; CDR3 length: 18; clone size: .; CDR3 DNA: TGTGCCAGCAGCTTCCCGGGACTAGCGGCCGGTTATACCTACGAGCAGTACTTC; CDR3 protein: CASSFPGLAAGYTYEQYF
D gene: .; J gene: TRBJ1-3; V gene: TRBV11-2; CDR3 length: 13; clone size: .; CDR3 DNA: TGTGCCAGCAGCTTAATCGTCGGGGACACCATATATTTT; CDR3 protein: CASSLIVGDTIYF
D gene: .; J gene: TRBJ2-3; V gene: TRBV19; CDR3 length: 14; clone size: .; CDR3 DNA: TGTGCCAGTAGTATGGGGCGGGGGCCAGATACGCAGTATTTT; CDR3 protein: CASSMGRGPDTQYF
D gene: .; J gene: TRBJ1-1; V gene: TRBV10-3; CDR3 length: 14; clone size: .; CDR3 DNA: TGTGCCATCAGTGAGTTCACAGGCGCCACTGAAGCTTTCTTT; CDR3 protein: CAISEFTGATEAFF
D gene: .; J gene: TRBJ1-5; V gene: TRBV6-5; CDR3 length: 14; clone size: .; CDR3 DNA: TGTGCCACCGACGGGGGAGGGCTGAATCAGCCCCAGCATTTT; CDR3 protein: CATDGGGLNQPQHF
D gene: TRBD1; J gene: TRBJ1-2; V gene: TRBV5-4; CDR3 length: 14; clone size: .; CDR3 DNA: TGTGCCACCCTGCGACAGGGGGCGATTCCCGGCTACACCTTC; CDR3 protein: CATLRQGAIPGYTF
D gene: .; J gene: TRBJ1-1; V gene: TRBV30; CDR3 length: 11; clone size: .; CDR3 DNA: TGTGCCTGGAGTCGATACAGGGAAGCTTTCTTT; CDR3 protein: CAWSRYREAFF
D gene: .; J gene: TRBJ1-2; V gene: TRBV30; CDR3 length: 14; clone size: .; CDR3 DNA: TGTGCCTGGAGTGTTCCCTCTACCTTCTATGGCTACACCTTC; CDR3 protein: CAWSVPSTFYGYTF
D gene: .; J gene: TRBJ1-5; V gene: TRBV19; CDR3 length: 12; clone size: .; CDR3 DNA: TGTGCCAGTAATAGAGGGAATCAGCCCCAGCATTTT; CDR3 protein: CASNRGNQPQHF
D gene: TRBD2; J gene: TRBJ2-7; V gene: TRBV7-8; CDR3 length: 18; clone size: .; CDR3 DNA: TGTGCCAGCAGCCCGACCTCGGTGTCTAGCGGGGGGCTACGTTGGCAGTACTTC; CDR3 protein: CASSPTSVSSGGLRWQYF
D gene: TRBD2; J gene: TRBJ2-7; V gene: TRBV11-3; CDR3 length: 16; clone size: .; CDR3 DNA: TGTGCCAGCAGCTTGCCTAGCGGAGCCGGGGCCTACGAGCAGTACTTC; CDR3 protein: CASSLPSGAGAYEQYF
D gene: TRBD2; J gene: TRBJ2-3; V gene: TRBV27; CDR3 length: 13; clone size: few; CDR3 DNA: TGTGCCAGCCGGACTAGCGGCACAGATACGCAGTATTTT; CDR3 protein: CASRTSGTDTQYF
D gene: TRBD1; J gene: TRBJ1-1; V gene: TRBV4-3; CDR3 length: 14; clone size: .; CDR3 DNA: TGCGCCAGCAGCCTCGGGACAGGGTACACTGAAGCTTTCTTT; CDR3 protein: CASSLGTGYTEAFF
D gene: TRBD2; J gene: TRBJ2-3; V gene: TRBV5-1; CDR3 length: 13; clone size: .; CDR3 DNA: TGCGCCAGCAGCCAACTAGCGGGGGATACGCAGTATTTT; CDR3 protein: CASSQLAGDTQYF
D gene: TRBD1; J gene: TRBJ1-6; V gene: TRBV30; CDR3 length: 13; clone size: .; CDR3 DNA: TGTGCTTTTGCGGGACAGTACAATTCACCCCTCCACTTT; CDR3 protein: CAFAGQYNSPLHF
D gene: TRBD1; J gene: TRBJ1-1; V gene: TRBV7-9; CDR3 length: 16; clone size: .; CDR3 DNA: TGTGCCAGCAGCTTATTAGGGACAGGGGGGAACACTGAAGCTTTCTTT; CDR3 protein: CASSLLGTGGNTEAFF
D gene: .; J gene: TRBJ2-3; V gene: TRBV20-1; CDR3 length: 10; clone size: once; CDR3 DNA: TGCATGGGGGGAGATAATACGCAGTATTTT; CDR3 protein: CMGGDNTQYF
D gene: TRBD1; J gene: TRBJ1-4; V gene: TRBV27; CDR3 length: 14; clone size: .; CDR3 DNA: TGTGCCAGCAGTCACACAGGGGGCAATGAAAAACTGTTTTTT; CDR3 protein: CASSHTGGNEKLFF
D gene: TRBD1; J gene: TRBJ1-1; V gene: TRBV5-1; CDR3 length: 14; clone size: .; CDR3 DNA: TGCGCCAGCAGCGTCACAGGGGGCGGAACTGAAGCTTTCTTT; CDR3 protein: CASSVTGGGTEAFF
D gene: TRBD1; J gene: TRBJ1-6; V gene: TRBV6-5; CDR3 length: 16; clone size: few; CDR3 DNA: TGTGCCAGCAGTTACACTCAACAGGGGATGGGTTCACCCCTCCACTTT; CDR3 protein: CASSYTQQGMGSPLHF
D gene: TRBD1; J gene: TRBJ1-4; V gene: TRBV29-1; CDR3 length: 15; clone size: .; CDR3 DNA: TGCAGCGTCGAACCTGTTGGGACAGGGGAGGAAAAACTGTTTTTT; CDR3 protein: CSVEPVGTGEEKLFF
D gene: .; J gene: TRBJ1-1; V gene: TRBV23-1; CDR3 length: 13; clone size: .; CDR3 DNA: TGCGCCAGCAGTACCTCGCAGGGCCCAGAAGCTTTCTTT; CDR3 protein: CASSTSQGPEAFF
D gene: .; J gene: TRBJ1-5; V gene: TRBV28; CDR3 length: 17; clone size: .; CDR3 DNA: TGTGCCAGCAGTTCCACGGGGGGGTCTTATAGCAATCAGCCCCAGCATTTT; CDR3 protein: CASSSTGGSYSNQPQHF
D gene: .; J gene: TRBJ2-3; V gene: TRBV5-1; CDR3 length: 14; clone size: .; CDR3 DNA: TGCGCCAGCAGCTTGGGCAGGAGCACAGATACGCAGTATTTT; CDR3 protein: CASSLGRSTDTQYF
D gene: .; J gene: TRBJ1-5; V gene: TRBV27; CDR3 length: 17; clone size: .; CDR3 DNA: TGTGCCAGCAGTTCCGACAGGCCGAGGTATGGCAATCAGCCCCAGCATTTT; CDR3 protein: CASSSDRPRYGNQPQHF
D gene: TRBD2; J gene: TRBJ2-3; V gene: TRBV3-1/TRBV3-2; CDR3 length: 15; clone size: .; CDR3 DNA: TGTGCCAGCAGCCATGAGTGGGAGGGGATAGATACGCAGTATTTT; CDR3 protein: CASSHEWEGIDTQYF
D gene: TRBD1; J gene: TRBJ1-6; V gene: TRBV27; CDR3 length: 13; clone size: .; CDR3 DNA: TGTGCCACCACGGGACAGGGGTCTTCACCCCTCCACTTT; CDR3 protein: CATTGQGSSPLHF
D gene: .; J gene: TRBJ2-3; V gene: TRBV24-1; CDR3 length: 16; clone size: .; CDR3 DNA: TGTGCCACCAGTGATTCATCAGGGTCTAGCACAGATACGCAGTATTTT; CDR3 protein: CATSDSSGSSTDTQYF
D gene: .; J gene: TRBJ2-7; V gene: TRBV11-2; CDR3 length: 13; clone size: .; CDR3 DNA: TGTGCCAGCAGCTTTGCAGGAACCTACGAGCAGTACTTC; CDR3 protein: CASSFAGTYEQYF
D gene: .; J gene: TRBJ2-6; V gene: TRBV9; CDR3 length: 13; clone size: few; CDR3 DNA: TGTGCCAGCAGCCGAGATGGGGCCAACGTCCTGACTTTC; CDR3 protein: CASSRDGANVLTF
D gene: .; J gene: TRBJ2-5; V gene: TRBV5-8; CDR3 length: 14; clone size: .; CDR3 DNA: TGTGCCAGCAGCCATTACGACAGGCGAGAGACCCAGTACTTC; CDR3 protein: CASSHYDRRETQYF